These 21 T cell receptor beta chains came from one sample sequenced in a study of blood T cell repertoires in COVID-19. Produced via immunoSEQ multiplex PCR; TCRdb's table is partial and in-frame only. The sample shows fewer than 450,000 clones, approximately 90% of them seen only once. The sample taken for sequencing was peripheral blood. The receptors originated from a woman under 30 who had recovered from COVID-19.

This sequence joins TRBV4-1 and TRBJ2-2; 15 bases map to TRBD2. Germline loops: CDR1 MGHRA, CDR2 YSYEKL. The V and J ends lost 3 bases and 8 bases, in that order; junction bases with no gene match: 4. CDR3 length equals 16 residues. The CDR3 sequence is CASSQRTSGRVGELFF. The DNA of the CDR3 is TGCGCCAGCAGCCAGAGGACTAGCGGGAGGGTAGGGGAGCTGTTTTTT.

The rearrangement uses TRBV25-1 and TRBJ2-3; 7 bases match TRBD2. Trimming cost V 2 bases and J 0 bases; bases outside gene matches: 5. The CDR3 covers 16 residues. CDR1 and CDR2 from the germline V gene are MGHDK and SYGVNS. CDR3: CASSEASGHSTDTQYF. The CDR3 nucleotides are TGTGCCAGCAGTGAAGCTAGCGGCCATAGCACAGATACGCAGTATTTT.

This rearrangement joins TRBV5-4 to TRBJ1-2; 8 nucleotides match TRBD1. The CDR3 spans 14 residues. After removal of 4 bases from V and 8 bases from J, the junction contained 10 bases not matched to a gene. Germline V lookup: CDR1 SGHNT, CDR2 YYREEE (reference sequence). CDR3: CASSPVQGAEGYTF. The CDR3, as DNA: TGTGCCAGCAGCCCTGTTCAGGGGGCGGAGGGCTACACCTTC.

The chain has TRBV24-1 and TRBJ1-2; 11 bases agree with TRBD1. The CDR3 is 17 amino acids. Germline CDR1 KGHDR, CDR2 SFDVKD. V dropped 3 bases and J dropped 2; count of bases not matched to a gene: 7. CDR3 DNA: TGTGCCACCAGTGATACTATGGACAGGGGGCCGAACTATGGCTACACCTTC. It specifies CATSDTMDRGPNYGYTF.

The rearrangement uses TRBV6-2 or TRBV6-3 and TRBJ2-1; 7 nucleotides line up with TRBD1. The CDR3 spans 14 residues. Germline V gene lookup returns CDR1 MNHEY and CDR2 SVGEGT. Germline trimming cut 6 bases from V and 4 bases from J; bases unmatched to any gene: 6. The DNA for the CDR3 is TGTGCCAGCAGCAGACAGGGACCATACAATGAGCAGTTCTTC. Encoded protein: CASSRQGPYNEQFF.

This clone was observed once. This CDR3 reads CASSLRGRAQYEQYV. The CDR3 DNA is TGTGCCAGCAGTTTACGCGGGAGGGCCCAATACGAGCAGTACGTC. This chain connects TRBV27 to TRBJ2-7; 9 bases agree with TRBD2. Germline CDR1 is MNHEY and CDR2 is SMNVEV (reference sequence). CDR3 size: 15 residues. Trimming took 2 bases from V and 4 from J; bases not matched to a gene: 6.

This chain links TRBV6-2 or TRBV6-3 with TRBJ1-2; 11 bases are a match to TRBD1. CDR3 length: 16 amino acids. The germline gives CDR1 MNHEY, CDR2 SVGEGT. After removal of 6 bases from V and 7 bases from J, the junction contained 13 bases not matched to a gene. The CDR3 DNA sequence: TGTGCCAGCAGCCAAACGCGGACAGGGGGCGATGCTGGCTACACCTTC. This translates into CASSQTRTGGDAGYTF.

The chain combines TRBV5-1 with TRBJ1-3; 8 bases match TRBD1. J lost 3 bases, V lost 4 bases, and 3 bases had no gene match. The CDR3 spans 14 residues. Germline V gene data show CDR1 as SGHRS and CDR2 as YFSETQ. DNA of the CDR3: TGCGCCAGCAGCGTAGACAGGGGTGGAAACACCATATATTTT. It yields the protein CASSVDRGGNTIYF.

The chain uses TRBV2 and TRBJ1-1, with no clear D. Germline V CDR1 and CDR2: SNHLY, FYNNEI. This CDR3 region has 13 residues. V lost 7 bases, J lost 6 bases, and 15 bases lay in between. In nucleotides, the CDR3 is TGTGCCAGCATCGACCCGCCAGGCCCTGAAGCTTTCTTT. It specifies CASIDPPGPEAFF.

The V call is TRBV6-1, the J call TRBJ1-5; D may be TRBD1 (5 bases). This CDR3 has 17 residues. V was pared by 4 bases and J by 2 bases, with 18 bases between. The germline V gene encodes CDR1 MNHNS and CDR2 SASEGT. The CDR3 reads CASSVQPPGGGNQPQHF. CDR3 sequence (DNA): TGTGCCAGCAGTGTCCAACCCCCGGGAGGGGGCAATCAGCCCCAGCATTTT.

The chain joins TRBV6-6 to TRBJ2-1; 9 bases agree with TRBD2. This CDR3 contains 17 residues. Germline loops: CDR1 MNHNY, CDR2 SVGAGI (reference sequence). Losses at the gene ends were 5 bases for V and 8 bases for J; bases not matched to a gene: 16. This CDR3 is CASSPGTSSHPDDEQFF. The CDR3 DNA reads TGTGCCAGCAGTCCCGGGACTAGCTCCCATCCGGATGATGAGCAGTTCTTC.

CDR3 sequence reads: CAWGLQVSGYTF. The CDR3, as DNA: TGTGCCTGGGGCCTACAGGTTTCTGGCTACACCTTC. This rearrangement joins TRBV30 to TRBJ1-2, with D maybe TRBD1 (5 bases). The ends were cut back, 5 bases at V and 7 bases at J, with 14 bases in the middle. The CDR3 is made up of 12 amino acids. The germline gives CDR1 GTSNPN, CDR2 SVGIG (reference sequence).

For the CDR3, the DNA is TGTGCCTGGAGTTTCACAGGACCAGATACGCAGTATTTT. Amino acids: CAWSFTGPDTQYF. This sequence joins TRBV30 and TRBJ2-3; D might be TRBD1 (5 bases). Germline-derived CDR1 and CDR2 are GTSNPN and SVGIG (reference sequence). V lost 2 bases and J 4 bases, leaving 10 bases between the germline ends. CDR3 length: 13 amino acids.

V gene TRBV6-5 combines with J gene TRBJ1-2; D perhaps matches TRBD1 (6 bases). The CDR3 covers 11 residues. Germline V gene lookup returns CDR1 MNHEY and CDR2 SVGAGI. V lost 6 bases to trimming and J lost 8 bases, with 10 bases between them. This chain's CDR3 is CASRQGGGYTF. CDR3 DNA sequence: TGTGCCAGCAGACAGGGTGGAGGCTACACCTTC.

This clone was counted a single time. This chain connects TRBV19 to TRBJ2-1; 7 bases line up with TRBD2. The V gene's germline CDR1 is LNHDA and CDR2 SQIVND (reference sequence). The CDR3 runs 19 residues. V was pared by 6 bases and J by 5 bases, with 22 bases of the junction left unmatched. The CDR3 is CASRQRVVMAGDLDNEQFF. The CDR3 DNA reads as TGTGCCAGTAGACAACGAGTCGTTATGGCGGGAGATCTCGACAATGAGCAGTTCTTC.

Here the CDR3 DNA reads TGTGCCAGCAGCCAAGAGGGGGGGCACTACACCTTC. Amino acids: CASSQEGGHYTF. The J gene is TRBJ1-2, the V gene TRBV3-1 (or the pseudogene TRBV3-2); a weak D match, TRBD1 (6 bases). This CDR3 contains 12 residues. Trimming pared 0 bases from V and 10 bases from J, leaving 9 bases between. CDR1 LGHDT and CDR2 YNNKEL come from the germline V gene (reference sequence).

The rearrangement uses TRBV4-1 and TRBJ1-3; TRBD1 agrees at 8 bases. Per the germline V gene, CDR1 is MGHRA and CDR2 is YSYEKL. The CDR3 contains 17 residues. The junction had 11 bases not matched to a gene; V was cut back by 4 bases and J by 3 bases. CDR3: CASSLNEQGVDGNTIYF. In nucleotides, the CDR3 is TGCGCCAGCAGCCTCAACGAACAGGGGGTTGATGGAAACACCATATATTTT.

The chain combines TRBV2 with TRBJ1-1, with D possibly matching TRBD1 (5 bases). Germline CDR1 reads SNHLY; CDR2 reads FYNNEI. Between the trimmed V and J ends, which lost 8 bases and 5 bases, there was a span of 12 bases. This CDR3 region has 12 residues. CDR3 DNA: TGTGCCAGCGGTGTTTCAGGGACTGAAGCTTTCTTT. Protein sequence: CASGVSGTEAFF.

The J gene is TRBJ2-3, the V gene TRBV2; 10 nucleotides match TRBD1. Germline V CDR1 and CDR2: SNHLY, FYNNEI. This CDR3 has 14 residues. The V segment lost 8 bases and the J segment 4 bases; nucleotides outside the gene matches: 6. The CDR3 DNA reads as TGTGCCAGCCGTAGGGGGACAGGGGCAGATACGCAGTATTTT. This encodes CASRRGTGADTQYF.

This chain links TRBV9 with TRBJ1-6; no clear D gene. In germline, CDR1 is SGDLS, CDR2 YYNGEE. CDR3 length: 13 residues. Trimming left V 4 bases short and J 18 bases short, with 20 bases between. DNA of the CDR3: TGTGCCAGCAGCCCCGGACCCTTCGGGGAGCGCCACTTT. Amino acids: CASSPGPFGERHF.

The chain employs TRBV2 and TRBJ2-1; the D gene is possibly TRBD2 (5 bases). Between the trimmed V and J ends, which lost 6 bases and 12 bases, there was a span of 18 bases. CDR3 length: 13 amino acids. Germline loops: CDR1 SNHLY, CDR2 FYNNEI. CDR3 in amino acids: CASRPAGEHMQFF. For the CDR3, the DNA is TGTGCCAGCAGGCCGGCCGGGGAGCACATGCAGTTCTTC.